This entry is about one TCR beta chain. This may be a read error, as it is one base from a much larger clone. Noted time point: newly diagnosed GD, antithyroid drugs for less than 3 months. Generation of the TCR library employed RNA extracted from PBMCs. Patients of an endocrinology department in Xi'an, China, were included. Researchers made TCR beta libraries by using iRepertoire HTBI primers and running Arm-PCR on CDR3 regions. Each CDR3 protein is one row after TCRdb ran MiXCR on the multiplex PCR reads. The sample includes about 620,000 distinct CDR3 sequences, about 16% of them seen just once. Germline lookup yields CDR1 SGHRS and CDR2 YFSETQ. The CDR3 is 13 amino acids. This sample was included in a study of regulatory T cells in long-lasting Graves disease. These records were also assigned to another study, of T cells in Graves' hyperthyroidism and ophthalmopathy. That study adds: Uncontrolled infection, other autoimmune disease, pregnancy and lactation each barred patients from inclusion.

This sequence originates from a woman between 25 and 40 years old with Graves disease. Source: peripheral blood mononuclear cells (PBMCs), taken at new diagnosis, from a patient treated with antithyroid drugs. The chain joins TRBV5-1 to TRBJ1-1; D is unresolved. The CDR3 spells CASSQDADTEAFF. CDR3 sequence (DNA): TGTGCCAGCAGCCAAGATGCGGACACTGAAGCTTTCTTT.